This TCR beta chain is drawn from a study of control samples from healthy donors and cancer patients. This table comes from immunoSEQ multiplex PCR, and its TCRdb copy is limited to in-frame clones, with some not included. The sample lists 75,000 to 90,000 clones, approximately 90% seen once, with approximately 7.2% in the top ten. The CDR3 consists of 12 residues. V dropped 2 bases and J dropped 9 bases, with 7 bases sitting between them. CDR1 and CDR2 (germline): SGHNT, YENEEA. The V and J genes are TRBV11-3 and TRBJ2-2; D gene uncertain. The sequencing input was blood. The TCR was taken from a man aged 50 to 60 in good health. CDR3 in amino acids: CASSLRSRELFF. The CDR3 DNA is TGTGCCAGCAGCTTAAGGAGCCGGGAGCTGTTTTTT.